Below, one TCR beta chain is given with its context. Its specificity is unknown. This specimen comes from a study of identical twins. General study points: For zero-insertion analyses, partial confounding could come from invariant MAIT and iNKT cells.

Healthy Caucasians, and only they, were the donors. Each CDR3 protein is one row after TCRdb ran MiXCR on the 5' RACE reads. The table includes under 900,000 distinct CDR3 sequences, roughly an eighth detected once. The sample also formed part of further work on yellow fever vaccine responses in identical twins.

This receptor was identified in a woman between 18 and 29 years old in good health. Input material: PBMCs.

The CDR3 here is CASSPPGGILNEQFF. For the CDR3, the DNA is TGTGCCAGCAGCCCCCCCGGGGGCATCCTCAATGAGCAGTTCTTC. This sequence joins TRBV13 and TRBJ2-1; D might be TRBD1 or TRBD2, each matching 6 bases. This CDR3 is built from 15 residues. Trimming removed 5 bases at V and 6 bases at J, with 17 bases between. Germline V gene data show CDR1 as PRHDT and CDR2 as FYEKMQ (reference sequence).